Sequencing of this T cell receptor beta chain was carried out in a study of blood T cell repertoires in COVID-19. The germline V and J ends were trimmed by 4 bases and 0 bases, with 13 bases remaining between them. Germline CDR1 SGHTA, CDR2 FQGNSA. CDR3 length equals 15 residues. A few counts support this clone. This specimen includes other DNA sequences encoding the same CDR3. Assay: immunoSEQ multiplex PCR; the TCRdb copy retains only in-frame clones and omits some. The table lists fewer than 250,000 clones, 83% of them singletons. Participants' reported clinical history set cohort assignment. The sequence was collected from a woman between 40 and 55 years old who had been exposed to COVID-19. The material sequenced was PBMCs or T cells enriched from blood (not recorded which). J is TRBJ2-7 and V is TRBV7-2; D possibly corresponds to TRBD2 (6 bases). The CDR3 sequence is CASSSQAGSSYEQYF. DNA for the CDR3: TGTGCCAGCAGCTCCCAGGCGGGAAGCTCCTACGAGCAGTACTTC. Using reference TRBV7-2 and TRBJ2-7 for the parts outside the CDR3, the full variable domain is GAGVSQSPSNKVTEKGKDVELRCDPISGHTALYWYRQSLGQGLEFLIYFQGNSAPDKSGLPSDRFSAERTGGSVSTLTIQRTQQEDSAVYLCASSSQAGSSYEQYFGPGTRLTVT.